The 27 T cell receptor beta chains given below trace back to one sample, sequenced in a study of read filtering for tumor transcriptome and immune sequencing. The library was built from 400 ng RNA with molecular barcoded adaptors for alpha/delta and beta/gamma chains. TCRdb used MiXCR to reprocess the reads, holding one entry per CDR3 protein. The sample holds approximately 38,000 distinct CDR3 sequences, about an eighth seen once. Specimen: a population of CD138-negative cells sorted from bone marrow. The source is a donor at least 40 years old with multiple myeloma.

This clonotype rates as medium-sized. This sequence joins TRBV28 and TRBJ1-5; no reliable D call. CDR3 length: 17 amino acids. Germline CDR1 reads MDHEN; CDR2 reads SYDVKM. The germline V and J ends were trimmed by 1 base and 0 bases, with 13 bases remaining between them. CDR3 protein: CASSLYPAHYSNQPQHF. In DNA form, the CDR3 reads TGTGCCAGCAGTTTATACCCCGCTCACTATAGCAATCAGCCCCAGCATTTT.

This clonotype has a count of ten or more. This sequence joins TRBV20-1 and TRBJ2-1; 11 bases fit TRBD2. J was trimmed by 7 bases and V by 4 bases; bases with no gene match: 9. The germline gives CDR1 DFQATT, CDR2 SNEGSKA (reference sequence). This CDR3 has 15 amino acids. The CDR3, as DNA: TGCAGTGCTACCCCCCCGGCTAGCGGGAGGAATGAGCAGTTCTTC. This codes for CSATPPASGRNEQFF.

In this sample, this clonotype turned up many times. V usage is TRBV20-1 and J usage is TRBJ2-5, with TRBD2 matching 12 bases. J lost 7 bases, V lost 1 base, and 7 bases had no gene match. Germline CDR1 reads DFQATT; CDR2 reads SNEGSKA (reference sequence). The CDR3 length is 15 residues. In nucleotides, the CDR3 is TGCAGTGCTAGAGGCCCTAGCGGGAGGGCTGGGACCCAGTACTTC. This translates into CSARGPSGRAGTQYF.

This clonotype was seen ten or more times. J is TRBJ1-1 and V is TRBV30; D gene unclear. There are 13 residues in the CDR3. The ends were cut back, 1 base at V and 1 base at J, with 7 bases in the middle. Germline assignment: CDR1 GTSNPN and CDR2 SVGIG (reference sequence). The DNA of the CDR3 is TGTGCCTGGAGTGCCCTAGGGAACACTGAAGCTTTCTTT. Translating it yields CAWSALGNTEAFF.

This clonotype has a count of ten or more. The gene calls are TRBV7-9 and TRBJ1-2; 12 positions agree with TRBD1. Germline V gives CDR1 SEHNR, CDR2 FQNEAQ (reference sequence). The CDR3 loop spans 15 amino acids. V trimming: 5 bases; J trimming: 7 bases; junction bases outside the gene matches: 8. The CDR3 here is CASSVGQGAEPGYTF. For the CDR3, the DNA is TGTGCCAGCAGCGTGGGACAGGGGGCGGAACCTGGCTACACCTTC. The full variable domain, its missing parts supplied by reference TRBV7-9 and TRBJ1-2, is DTGVSQNPRHKITKRGQNVTFRCDPISEHNRLYWYRQTLGQGPEFLTYFQNEAQLEKSRLLSDRFSAERPKGSFSTLEIQRTEQGDSAMYLCASSVGQGAEPGYTFGSGTRLTVV.

This clonotype was seen ten or more times. This chain links TRBV10-3 with TRBJ2-7; D ambiguous. CDR1 and CDR2 from the germline V gene are ENHRY and SYGVKD. The CDR3 spans 12 residues. Trimming stripped 5 bases from V and 3 bases from J, with 8 bases between. DNA for the CDR3: TGTGCCATCAGTTCCGGATTCTACGAGCAGTACTTC. Amino acid sequence: CAISSGFYEQYF.

To note about this clonotype: This may come from a read error, since a much larger clone is one base off. This chain links TRBV7-2 with TRBJ2-1; D gene ambiguous. Germline CDR1 is SGHTA and CDR2 is FQGNSA. V was trimmed by 2 bases and J by 2 bases, leaving 4 bases between them. The CDR3 is 13 amino acids. The CDR3 region has the DNA TGTGCCAGCAGCTTAAAGCCCTACAATGAGCAGTTCTTC. As protein: CASSLKPYNEQFF.

The chain has TRBV6-7 and TRBJ2-2; 7 positions agree with TRBD1. TRBV6-7 is marked as an open reading frame, function uncertain. CDR3 length: 16 amino acids. V gave up 6 bases and J gave up 0 bases; unmatched junction bases: 7. This chain's CDR3 is CASSPGGHPNTGELFF. The CDR3 DNA follows: TGTGCCAGCAGCCCAGGGGGACATCCGAACACCGGGGAGCTGTTTTTT.

This clonotype appeared many times. The genes are TRBV7-2 and TRBJ1-4, with unresolved D. With 1 base removed from V and 5 bases from J, the gap between germline ends came to 11 bases. This CDR3 is 15 amino acids long. The germline gives CDR1 SGHTA, CDR2 FQGNSA. The DNA for the CDR3 is TGTGCCAGCAGCTTAGTAGCCGGGTACAATGAAAAACTGTTTTTT. It encodes CASSLVAGYNEKLFF.

This clonotype was detected many times. This chain connects TRBV5-4 to TRBJ2-1; a weak D match, TRBD1 (5 bases). The CDR3 runs 14 residues. Trimming pared 2 bases from V and 3 bases from J, leaving 9 bases between. From germline, CDR1 is SGHNT and CDR2 YYREEE (reference sequence). The CDR3 loop is CASSFGQNYNEQFF. The CDR3 coding sequence is TGTGCCAGCAGCTTCGGACAAAACTACAATGAGCAGTTCTTC. The full variable domain, with the rest looked up from reference TRBV5-4 and TRBJ2-1, is ETGVTQSPTHLIKTRGQQVTLRCSSQSGHNTVSWYQQALGQGPQFIFQYYREEENGRGNFPPRFSGLQFPNYSSELNVNALELDDSALYLCASSFGQNYNEQFFGPGTRLTVL.

This clonotype was seen many times. The J gene is TRBJ2-7, the V gene TRBV5-1; 9 bases are shared with TRBD1. This CDR3 comprises 15 residues. Germline V lookup: CDR1 SGHRS, CDR2 YFSETQ. With V trimmed by 3 bases and J by 4 bases, 8 bases remained unmatched. The CDR3 coding sequence is TGCGCCAGCAGCTCCTCCGGGACAGGGTTGTACGAGCAGTACTTC. Protein sequence: CASSSSGTGLYEQYF.

This clonotype was seen a handful of times. V usage is TRBV5-1 and J usage is TRBJ2-1; no definite D call. In germline, CDR1 is SGHRS, CDR2 YFSETQ. The CDR3 length is 13 residues. V was pared by 3 bases and J by 6 bases, with 10 bases between. CDR3: CASSYWGGNEQFF. CDR3 nucleotides: TGCGCCAGCAGCTACTGGGGTGGCAATGAGCAGTTCTTC.

This clonotype was counted only a few times. This chain connects TRBV29-1 to TRBJ2-7; tentatively, D is TRBD1 (5 bases). V was clipped by 2 bases and J by 0 bases, with 8 bases between them. Germline values: CDR1 SQVTM, CDR2 ANQGSEA. CDR3 length equals 13 residues. The CDR3 sequence is CSVETGVSYEQYF. In DNA form, the CDR3 reads TGCAGCGTTGAAACAGGAGTCTCCTACGAGCAGTACTTC.

With regard to this clonotype: A much more abundant neighbour one base away suggests this may be a read error. The CDR3 DNA reads TGTGCCAGCAGCCCCTACGGCCCGGGGGCCAACGTCCTGGCTTTC. It is translated as CASSPYGPGANVLAF. The V and J genes are TRBV11-1 and TRBJ2-6, with D perhaps matching TRBD1 or TRBD2 (6 bases each). Germline V gene sequence: CDR1 SGHAT, CDR2 FQDESV (reference sequence). The CDR3 covers 15 residues.

The J gene is TRBJ2-4, the V gene TRBV7-2; 10 bases are shared with TRBD2. Germline V gene sequence: CDR1 SGHTA, CDR2 FQGNSA. CDR3 size: 17 residues. Losses at the gene ends were 1 base for V and 4 bases for J; bases not matched to a gene: 7. Here the CDR3 DNA reads TGTGCCAGCAGCTTAGGGGCTAGCGGGAGTTCAAAAAACATTCAGTACTTC. Translating gives CASSLGASGSSKNIQYF.

This clonotype was found many times. V gene TRBV11-2 combines with J gene TRBJ2-2; 10 bases fit TRBD2. This CDR3 has 15 residues. Per the germline V gene, CDR1 is SGHAT and CDR2 is FQNNGV. V trimming: 8 bases; J trimming: 6 bases; junction bases outside the gene matches: 9. CDR3 in DNA: TGTGCCAGCGATAAGCGGGAGGGCCTCTCCGGGGAGCTGTTTTTT. Its protein is CASDKREGLSGELFF.

This clonotype was seen at least ten times. A much bigger clone sits one base away, suggesting this may be a read error. DNA for the CDR3: TGTGCCAGCAGATTACTGACCGGGCCAGGCGAGCAGTCCTTC. Residues: CASRLLTGPGEQSF. The chain combines TRBV11-3 with TRBJ2-1, with D hard to call. Germline V gene data show CDR1 as SGHNT and CDR2 as YENEEA. The CDR3 spans 14 residues.

This clonotype was seen at least ten times. The chain links TRBV28 to TRBJ2-3, with TRBD1 as a possible D gene (6 bases). V gave up 5 bases and J gave up 4 bases, with 13 bases separating them. The germline V gene has CDR1 MDHEN and CDR2 SYDVKM. The CDR3 runs 14 residues. The CDR3 DNA reads as TGTGCCAGCAGTCCTCAGGGGCGGTCAGATACGCAGTATTTT. Its translation is CASSPQGRSDTQYF.

Many counts were recorded for this clonotype. V gene TRBV20-1 combines with J gene TRBJ1-2; D unresolved. This CDR3 contains 13 residues. Germline assignment: CDR1 DFQATT and CDR2 SNEGSKA (reference sequence). Trimming pared 1 base from V and 1 base from J, leaving 7 bases between. The CDR3 protein is CSARVDINYGYTF. Here the CDR3 DNA reads TGCAGTGCTAGAGTGGATATTAACTATGGCTACACCTTC.

Comment on this clonotype: This CDR3 fails to terminate in the conserved phenylalanine or tryptophan, so it likely reflects a read error. The chain joins TRBV6-2 or TRBV6-3 to TRBJ2-1, with D possibly being TRBD2 (5 bases). CDR1 is MNHEY, CDR2 SVGEGT, per germline. The CDR3 spans 15 residues. The CDR3 region is CACSYSTGAYNEQFI. In nucleotides, the CDR3 is TGTGCCTGCAGTTACTCGACCGGGGCCTACAATGAGCAGTTCATC.

This clonotype was counted many times. The CDR3 DNA follows: TGCAGTGCCAGGCGTTATGGGACTAGCATCAATGAGCAGTTCTTC. Protein sequence: CSARRYGTSINEQFF. The chain combines TRBV20-1 with TRBJ2-1, with 9 positions matching TRBD2. Germline assignment: CDR1 DFQATT and CDR2 SNEGSKA (reference sequence). The CDR3 consists of 15 residues. The V and J ends lost 6 bases and 6 bases, in that order; junction bases with no gene match: 12.

This clonotype came up many times. This chain's CDR3 is CASSSGLEGRFSDTQYF. CDR3 coding DNA: TGTGCCAGCAGCTCCGGACTAGAAGGTCGATTCTCAGATACGCAGTATTTT. This rearrangement joins TRBV7-9 to TRBJ2-3; 7 bases align to TRBD2. The CDR3 is made up of 17 amino acids. V was clipped by 4 bases and J by 4 bases; unmatched bases: 14. CDR1 is SEHNR and CDR2 is FQNEAQ in the germline V gene (reference sequence).

In its sample, this clonotype was seen many times. The chain couples TRBV6-4 to TRBJ2-2; D is ambiguous. Looked up from germline, CDR1 is MRHNA and CDR2 is SNTAGT. The CDR3 has 13 residues. The V end was cut by 4 bases, the J end by 1 base, with 4 bases between. Here the CDR3 DNA reads TGTGCCAGCAGTGTAGGGAACACCGGGGAGCTGTTTTTT. Translating it yields CASSVGNTGELFF.

As to this clonotype: This may be a read error, as it is one base from a much larger clone. Here the CDR3 DNA reads TGTGCCAGCTCACGGCCACTGGGGAACACCGGGGAGCTGTTTTTT. It specifies CASSRPLGNTGELFF. This rearrangement joins TRBV18 to TRBJ2-2; no firm D call. The V gene's germline CDR1 is KGHSH and CDR2 LQKENI. Between the trimmed V and J ends, which lost 4 bases and 1 base, there was a span of 10 bases. The CDR3 length is 15 residues.

Worth noting for this clonotype: It may be a read error: a sequence one base away is much more abundant. The V gene is TRBV7-2, the J gene TRBJ2-5; D might be TRBD2 (5 bases). This CDR3 is 14 amino acids long. Trimming stripped 5 bases from V and 4 bases from J, with 14 bases between. The germline CDR1 and CDR2 sequences are SGHTA and FQGNSA. The chain's CDR3 is CASSEDGVVETQYF. Here the CDR3 DNA reads TGTGCCAGCAGCGAAGACGGGGTGGTAGAGACCCAGTACTTC.

This clonotype was picked up many times. The J gene is TRBJ2-1, the V gene TRBV20-1, with 12 bases aligning to TRBD1. Germline-derived CDR1 and CDR2 are DFQATT and SNEGSKA (reference sequence). Losses at the gene ends were 6 bases for V and 5 bases for J; bases not matched to a gene: 17. The CDR3 runs 18 residues. CDR3 DNA sequence: TGCAGTGCGGGGACAGGGGGCTTCTTTGGACTAGCGGACAATGAGCAGTTCTTC. Its translation is CSAGTGGFFGLADNEQFF.

This clonotype was counted at least ten times. The chain combines TRBV11-2 with TRBJ2-5; D is unresolved. Germline CDR1 SGHAT, CDR2 FQNNGV. Between the trimmed V and J ends, which lost 1 base and 5 bases, there was a span of 14 bases. The CDR3 is made up of 15 amino acids. Written as DNA, the CDR3 is TGTGCCAGCAGCTTAGTTTGGGCAGAGAGGGAGACCCAGTACTTC. It is translated as CASSLVWAERETQYF.